What follows are 10 T cell receptor beta chains derived from one specimen sequenced in a study of Graves' ophthalmopathy and Graves' hyperthyroidism. Amplified TCR beta CDR3 regions were obtained using RNA transcripts as template. Investigators did first-round RT-PCR with HTBI primers, then second-round multiplex PCR. TCRdb independently ran MiXCR on the multiplex PCR reads; one entry per CDR3 protein. The sample records around 660,000 distinct CDR3 sequences, about two fifths being singletons. Input material: peripheral blood. Receptors were obtained from an adult man with Graves' ophthalmopathy.

This clonotype was counted many times. The chain recombines TRBV7-9 with TRBJ2-6; D is uncertain. This CDR3 contains 19 residues. Trimming took 1 base from V and 0 from J, leaving 16 bases between them. The V gene's germline CDR1 is SEHNR and CDR2 FQNEAQ (reference sequence). CDR3 amino acids: CASSLGSYNHFSGANVLTF. CDR3 DNA sequence: TGTGCCAGCAGCTTAGGGTCCTATAACCATTTCTCTGGGGCCAACGTCCTGACTTTC.

A note on this clonotype: A read error may explain this, as a much larger clone is one base away. The gene calls are TRBV10-3 and TRBJ2-7, with D uncertain. This CDR3 region has 14 residues. Germline V gives CDR1 ENHRY, CDR2 SYGVKD. V lost 10 bases and J 5 bases, leaving 21 bases between the germline ends. CDR3 residues: CASGYGAGRNEQYF. The DNA for the CDR3 is TGTGCCAGCGGTTACGGAGCAGGTCGGAACGAGCAGTACTTC.

J is TRBJ1-1 and V is TRBV20-1, with D hard to call. V lost 2 bases and J lost 1, with 11 bases in between. The CDR3 is 14 residues long. Germline V gene data show CDR1 as DFQATT and CDR2 as SNEGSKA (reference sequence). This chain's CDR3 is CSARWTAGNTEAFF. CDR3 sequence (DNA): TGCAGTGCTAGATGGACGGCGGGGAACACTGAAGCTTTCTTT.

In its sample, this clonotype was seen many times. A junction boundary mismatches the germline segment, possibly from a read error. The chain combines TRBV5-1 with TRBJ1-2; 7 bases agree with TRBD1. CDR3 length: 13 amino acids. Germline CDR1 SGHRS, CDR2 YFSETQ. The CDR3 spells CASSLGQLYGYTF. The CDR3 region has the DNA TGTGCCAGCAGCTTGGGACAGCTATATGGCTACACCTTC.

The table lists this clonotype with many counts. The chain recombines TRBV5-6 with TRBJ1-2; no clear D. The germline CDR1 and CDR2 sequences are SGHDT and YYEEEE. V lost 0 bases and J 0 bases, leaving 9 bases between the germline ends. This CDR3 spans 15 amino acids. CDR3 protein: CASSLEAAANYGYTF. In DNA, the CDR3 is TGTGCCAGCAGCTTGGAAGCCGCCGCTAACTATGGCTACACCTTC. Full variable domain (remainder filled in from reference TRBV5-6 and TRBJ1-2): DAGVTQSPTHLIKTRGQQVTLRCSPKSGHDTVSWYQQALGQGPQFIFQYYEEEERQRGNFPDRFSGHQFPNYSSELNVNALLLGDSALYLCASSLEAAANYGYTFGSGTRLTVV.

The chain employs TRBV6-1 and TRBJ1-4; unclear D gene. Germline CDR1 reads MNHNS; CDR2 reads SASEGT. This CDR3 is 13 amino acids long. Between the trimmed V and J ends, which lost 4 bases and 8 bases, there was a span of 11 bases. This CDR3 is CASSAVSYEKLFF. The CDR3, as DNA: TGTGCCAGCAGTGCGGTATCCTACGAAAAACTGTTTTTT.

CDR3: CASSPYGTGEYEQYF. For the CDR3, the DNA is TGTGCCAGCTCACCATATGGGACAGGGGAATACGAGCAGTACTTC. The chain combines TRBV18 with TRBJ2-7, with 10 bases that match TRBD1. Germline V gene data show CDR1 as KGHSH and CDR2 as LQKENI. CDR3 length: 15 residues. Trimming cost V 2 bases and J 4 bases; bases outside gene matches: 5.

In its sample, this clonotype was seen many times. The chain links TRBV27 to TRBJ2-7; no definite D call. Trimming pared 6 bases from V and 5 bases from J, leaving 11 bases between. This CDR3 spans 12 amino acids. CDR1 and CDR2 from the germline V gene are MNHEY and SMNVEV (reference sequence). CDR3 in DNA: TGTGCCAGCAGCGACGGACGCAACGAGCAGTACTTC. Translation: CASSDGRNEQYF.

The gene calls are TRBV7-8 and TRBJ1-6; no reliable D call. The CDR3 runs to 15 residues. Deletions cut 7 bases from V and 10 bases from J, with 20 bases between. CDR1 is SGHVS, CDR2 FQNEAQ, per germline. CDR3 protein: CASTVVGERRSPLHF. The CDR3 nucleotides read TGTGCCAGCACTGTGGTGGGAGAGAGGCGGTCACCCCTCCACTTT.

The chain uses TRBV5-1 and TRBJ1-5; D ambiguous. Germline V gene lookup returns CDR1 SGHRS and CDR2 YFSETQ. This CDR3 comprises 15 residues. V shed 0 bases and J shed 0 bases, with 7 bases lying between them. The CDR3 DNA reads TGCGCCAGCAGCTTGGAAGGTTCTAGCAATCAGCCCCAGCATTTT. Amino acids: CASSLEGSSNQPQHF.